The 19 T cell receptor beta chains presented below share a single source sample, sequenced in a study of blood T cell repertoires in COVID-19. The protocol was immunoSEQ multiplex PCR, while the TCRdb copy is restricted to in-frame clones and leaves out a portion. Seen here are over 250,000 clones, about 90% observed once, and the top ten hold 6.3%. Specimen: peripheral blood. These receptors were collected from a woman in her fifties or sixties with COVID-19, enrolled during active disease.

The V call is TRBV11-3, the J call TRBJ2-7, with 8 bases that match TRBD2. The V gene end was trimmed by 5 bases and the J gene end by 0 bases; junction bases not matched to a gene: 6. Per the germline V gene, CDR1 is SGHNT and CDR2 is YENEEA. The CDR3 is 15 residues long. Written as DNA, the CDR3 is TGTGCCAGCAGCCATCAGCGGGAGAGCTCCTACGAGCAGTACTTC. Amino acid sequence: CASSHQRESSYEQYF.

The rearrangement joins TRBV11-3 to TRBJ2-7; 7 nucleotides line up with TRBD1. The CDR3 loop spans 17 amino acids. CDR1 is SGHNT, CDR2 YENEEA, per germline. V lost 3 bases to trimming and J lost 4 bases; unmatched junction nucleotides: 15. The CDR3 is CASSFMLWGRGTYEQYF. The CDR3 DNA reads as TGTGCCAGCAGCTTCATGTTATGGGGCAGGGGGACATACGAGCAGTACTTC.

In DNA, the CDR3 is TGTGCCTGGGGAGGCCGGGAGTACGTTAATGAAAAACTGTTTTTT. Translation: CAWGGREYVNEKLFF. The chain is built from TRBV30 and TRBJ1-4; unclear D gene. Germline CDR1 reads GTSNPN; CDR2 reads SVGIG (reference sequence). The V gene lost 5 bases and the J gene lost 4 bases, with 17 bases spanning the gap. The CDR3 is 15 amino acids.

The J gene is TRBJ2-7, the V gene TRBV7-8; TRBD2 agrees at 9 bases. The CDR3 spans 18 residues. In germline, CDR1 is SGHVS, CDR2 FQNEAQ. With V trimmed by 1 base and J by 1 base, 11 bases remained unmatched. For the CDR3, the DNA is TGTGCCAGCAGCTTAGGCCATTTTGGAGCGGGAGGTTCCTACGAGCAGTACTTC. Protein product: CASSLGHFGAGGSYEQYF.

The V and J genes are TRBV6-5 and TRBJ2-1, with a tentative D call TRBD2 (6 bases). V shed 7 bases and J shed 5 bases, with 18 bases lying between them. Germline V lookup: CDR1 MNHEY, CDR2 SVGAGI. CDR3 length: 15 amino acids. CDR3 in amino acids: CASTFSGGLNNEQFF. The DNA of the CDR3 is TGTGCCAGCACCTTCAGTGGGGGACTCAACAATGAGCAGTTCTTC.

The table lists this clone with a few counts. The V gene is TRBV10-1, the J gene TRBJ2-7; D is uncertain. Germline CDR1 reads WNHNN; CDR2 reads SYGVQD (reference sequence). The CDR3 sequence is 12 residues long. Trimming cost V 6 bases and J 5 bases, with 11 bases left between them. The DNA for the CDR3 is TGCGCCAGCAGAGGAAACAGAGACGAGCAGTACTTC. Its translation is CASRGNRDEQYF.

The rearrangement uses TRBV5-1 and TRBJ2-5, with 8 positions matching TRBD2. Per the germline V gene, CDR1 is SGHRS and CDR2 is YFSETQ. V lost 4 bases, J lost 2 bases, and 10 bases stayed unmatched. This CDR3 is built from 16 residues. Written as DNA, the CDR3 is TGCGCCAGCAGCCCGGACTGGGCTAGCGGGCAAGAGACCCAGTACTTC. This translates into CASSPDWASGQETQYF.

This rearrangement joins TRBV7-8 to TRBJ1-2; maybe TRBD1 (5 bases). The V and J ends lost 5 bases and 6 bases respectively, with 22 bases between them. This CDR3 contains 16 residues. Germline lookup yields CDR1 SGHVS and CDR2 FQNEAQ. The CDR3 DNA sequence: TGTGCCAGCAGCAACCTTCGGGGGAACCGGGGAGATGGCTACACCTTC. Protein product: CASSNLRGNRGDGYTF.

For this clone: The same CDR3 can be traced to other DNA sequences in this sample. J is TRBJ1-3 and V is TRBV5-1; D is unclear. V shed 0 bases and J shed 0 bases, with 7 bases lying between them. The CDR3 is made up of 15 amino acids. Germline CDR1 is SGHRS and CDR2 is YFSETQ. This CDR3 is CASSLEGSSGNTIYF. The DNA of the CDR3 is TGCGCCAGCAGCTTGGAAGGGAGCTCTGGAAACACCATATATTTT.

CDR3 sequence (DNA): TGTGCCAGCAGCTCGCCCGGGACAGGGGGCGAAAAACTGTTTTTT. Encoded protein: CASSSPGTGGEKLFF. The chain joins TRBV7-8 to TRBJ1-4; 12 positions match TRBD1. Germline loops: CDR1 SGHVS, CDR2 FQNEAQ. With 4 bases clipped from V and 8 bases from J, the junction kept 5 bases outside the gene matches. The CDR3 extends over 15 amino acids.

The chain is built from TRBV25-1 and TRBJ1-6; D gene ambiguous. Trimming left V 9 bases short and J 0 bases short, with 3 bases between. The CDR3 has 12 residues. Per germline, CDR1 MGHDK and CDR2 SYGVNS. CDR3 DNA: TGTGCCAGTCACTCCTATAATTCACCCCTCCACTTT. Translation gives CASHSYNSPLHF.

The chain uses TRBV11-3 and TRBJ2-1; no firm D call. This CDR3 comprises 14 residues. Germline CDR1 reads SGHNT; CDR2 reads YENEEA. V was cut by 3 bases and J by 5 bases, with 11 bases left in between. CDR3 region: CASSLIRSNNEQFF. Written as DNA, the CDR3 is TGTGCCAGCAGCTTGATCAGGTCTAACAATGAGCAGTTCTTC.

The CDR3, as DNA: TGTGCCAGCAGTTCCACCGGGACAGGGGGCGGCTACACCTTC. It translates to CASSSTGTGGGYTF. V is TRBV27 and J is TRBJ1-2, with 12 bases fitting TRBD1. This CDR3 is built from 14 residues. Germline CDR1 and CDR2: MNHEY and SMNVEV (reference sequence). With V trimmed by 4 bases and J by 8 bases, 5 bases remained unmatched.

The CDR3 reads CASSVDINQPQHF. The CDR3 DNA is TGTGCCAGCAGCGTAGACATAAATCAGCCCCAGCATTTT. The rearrangement joins TRBV9 to TRBJ1-5; no firm D call. The CDR3 spans 13 residues. Germline loops: CDR1 SGDLS, CDR2 YYNGEE. V gave up 0 bases and J gave up 4 bases, with 5 bases separating them.

V is TRBV3-1 (or the pseudogene TRBV3-2) and J is TRBJ2-7, with D perhaps matching TRBD2 (6 bases). The CDR3 length is 14 residues. Trimming removed 2 bases from V and 7 bases from J, with 15 bases in between. Germline V gene lookup returns CDR1 LGHDT and CDR2 YNNKEL (reference sequence). The CDR3 reads CASSQSGVGGEQYF. The CDR3 region has the DNA TGTGCCAGCAGCCAAAGTGGGGTCGGGGGTGAGCAGTACTTC.

This clone appeared a single time. The rearrangement links TRBV7-9 to TRBJ1-3; 10 bases align to TRBD1. Unmatched junction bases numbered 12, after V lost 5 bases and J lost 5 bases. Germline V lookup: CDR1 SEHNR, CDR2 FQNEAQ (reference sequence). The CDR3 loop spans 17 amino acids. DNA for the CDR3: TGTGCCAGCAGCACCCGGGACAGGGGTTTTTCTAGAAACACCATATATTTT. Translation: CASSTRDRGFSRNTIYF.

The chain recombines TRBV28 with TRBJ2-2, with D possibly being TRBD1 (5 bases). The ends were cut back, 2 bases at V and 5 bases at J, with 15 bases in the middle. Germline values: CDR1 MDHEN, CDR2 SYDVKM. This CDR3 spans 16 amino acids. For the CDR3, the DNA is TGTGCCAGCAGTTTACTTCGGCAGGGTGGGACCGGGGAGCTGTTTTTT. Its protein product is CASSLLRQGGTGELFF.

The V gene is TRBV7-4, the J gene TRBJ2-7; TRBD2 is a possible D gene (5 bases). This CDR3 has 14 amino acids. The V end was cut by 4 bases, the J end by 0 bases, with 10 bases between. Germline CDR1 SGHVT, CDR2 SQSDAQ. The CDR3 region has the DNA TGTGCCAGCAGCTCGGGCGGGCGCTCCTACGAGCAGTACTTC. It yields the protein CASSSGGRSYEQYF.

The V and J genes are TRBV5-8 and TRBJ2-7, with unresolved D. Germline V gene data show CDR1 as SGHTS and CDR2 as YDEGEE. V lost 0 bases and J lost 4, with 5 bases in between. The CDR3 sequence is 12 residues long. The CDR3 DNA sequence: TGTGCCAGCAGCTTGGGTTTATACGAGCAGTACTTC. Encoded protein: CASSLGLYEQYF.